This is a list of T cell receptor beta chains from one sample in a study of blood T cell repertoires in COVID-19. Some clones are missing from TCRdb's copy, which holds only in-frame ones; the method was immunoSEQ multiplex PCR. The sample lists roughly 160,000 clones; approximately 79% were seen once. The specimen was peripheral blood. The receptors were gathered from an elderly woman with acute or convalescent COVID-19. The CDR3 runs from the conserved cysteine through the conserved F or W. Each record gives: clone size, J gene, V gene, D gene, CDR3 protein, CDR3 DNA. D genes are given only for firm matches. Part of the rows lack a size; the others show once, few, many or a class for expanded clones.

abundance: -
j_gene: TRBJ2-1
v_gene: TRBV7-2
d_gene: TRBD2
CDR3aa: CASSLGGNRQFF
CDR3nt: TGTGCCAGCAGCCTGGGGGGGAACCGACAGTTCTTC

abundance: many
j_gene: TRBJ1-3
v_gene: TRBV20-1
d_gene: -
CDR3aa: CSARVGGTIYF
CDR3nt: TGCAGTGCTAGAGTTGGAGGCACCATATATTTT

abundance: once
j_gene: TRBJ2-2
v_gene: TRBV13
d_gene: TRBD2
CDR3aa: CASSAGGGTGELFF
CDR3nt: TGTGCCAGCAGTGCGGGGGGTGGTACCGGGGAGCTGTTTTTT

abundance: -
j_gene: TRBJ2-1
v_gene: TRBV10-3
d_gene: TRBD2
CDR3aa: CAISAQREGYNEQFF
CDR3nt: TGTGCCATCAGTGCACAGCGGGAGGGCTACAATGAGCAGTTCTTC

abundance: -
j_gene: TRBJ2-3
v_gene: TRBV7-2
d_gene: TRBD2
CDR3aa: CASRVLTSGSTDTQYF
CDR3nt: TGTGCCAGCAGAGTTCTGACTAGCGGGAGCACAGATACGCAGTATTTT

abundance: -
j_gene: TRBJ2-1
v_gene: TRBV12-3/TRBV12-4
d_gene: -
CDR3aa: CASTLVVGEQFF
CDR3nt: TGTGCCAGCACCCTAGTGGTTGGTGAGCAGTTCTTC

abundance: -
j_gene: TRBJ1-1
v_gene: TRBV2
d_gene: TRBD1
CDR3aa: CASSERGQQNTEAFF
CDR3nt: TGTGCCAGCAGTGAAAGGGGACAGCAGAACACTGAAGCTTTCTTT

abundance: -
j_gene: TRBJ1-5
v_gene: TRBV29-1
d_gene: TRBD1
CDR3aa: CSVGGQSSEPQHF
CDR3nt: TGCAGCGTTGGGGGACAGTCGTCGGAGCCCCAGCATTTT

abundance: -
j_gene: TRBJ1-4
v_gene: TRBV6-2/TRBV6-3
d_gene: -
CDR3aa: CASSYQGANEKLFF
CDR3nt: TGTGCCAGCAGTTACCAAGGGGCAAATGAAAAACTGTTTTTT

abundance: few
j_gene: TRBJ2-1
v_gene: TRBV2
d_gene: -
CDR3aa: CASGSGGGNEQFF
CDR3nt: TGTGCCAGCGGCTCCGGAGGCGGCAATGAGCAGTTCTTC

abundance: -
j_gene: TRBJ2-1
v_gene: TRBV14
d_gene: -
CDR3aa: CASSPRGGSVQFF
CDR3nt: TGTGCCAGCAGCCCGAGGGGGGGGTCAGTGCAGTTCTTC

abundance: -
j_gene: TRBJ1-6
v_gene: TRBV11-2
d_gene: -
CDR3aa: CASSLVGGNSPLHF
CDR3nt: TGTGCCAGCAGCTTAGTGGGAGGGAATTCACCCCTCCACTTT

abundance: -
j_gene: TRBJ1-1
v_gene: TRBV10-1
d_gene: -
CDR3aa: CASSDSTMDRLNTEAFF
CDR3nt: TGCGCCAGCAGTGACTCTACAATGGACAGACTGAACACTGAAGCTTTCTTT

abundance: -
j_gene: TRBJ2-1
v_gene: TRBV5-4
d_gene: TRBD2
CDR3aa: CASSLSRGLVHNEQFF
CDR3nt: TGTGCCAGCAGCCTGTCCCGGGGACTAGTCCACAATGAGCAGTTCTTC

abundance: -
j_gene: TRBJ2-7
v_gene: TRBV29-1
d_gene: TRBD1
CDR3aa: CSVEDPQGTEQYF
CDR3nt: TGCAGCGTTGAAGATCCACAGGGGACCGAGCAGTACTTC

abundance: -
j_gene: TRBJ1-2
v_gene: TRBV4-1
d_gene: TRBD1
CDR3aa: CASSQGQGLLYGYTF
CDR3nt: TGCGCCAGCAGCCAGGGACAGGGTCTCCTCTATGGCTACACCTTC

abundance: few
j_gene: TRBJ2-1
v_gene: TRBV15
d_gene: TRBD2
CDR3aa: CATSSPGTRYNEQFF
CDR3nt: TGTGCCACCAGCAGTCCCGGGACTAGATACAATGAGCAGTTCTTC

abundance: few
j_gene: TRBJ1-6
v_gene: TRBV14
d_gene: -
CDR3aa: CASSRQVVSPLHF
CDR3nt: TGTGCCAGCAGTCGTCAGGTCGTTTCACCCCTCCACTTT

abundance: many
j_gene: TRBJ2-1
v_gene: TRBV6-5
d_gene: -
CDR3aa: CASSVSRNEQFF
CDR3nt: TGTGCCAGCAGCGTGAGTAGAAATGAGCAGTTCTTC

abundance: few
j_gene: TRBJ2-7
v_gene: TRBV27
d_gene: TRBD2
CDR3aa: CASSLKWTSGSLYEQYF
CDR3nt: TGTGCCAGCAGTTTAAAATGGACTAGCGGGAGCCTCTACGAGCAGTACTTC

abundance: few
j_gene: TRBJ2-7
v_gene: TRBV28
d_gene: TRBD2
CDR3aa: CASSLSSGMFHEQYF
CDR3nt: TGTGCCAGCAGTTTGTCTAGCGGGATGTTCCACGAGCAGTACTTC

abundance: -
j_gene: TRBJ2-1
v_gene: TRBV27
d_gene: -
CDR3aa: CASRFQPASNEQFF
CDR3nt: TGTGCCAGCCGATTCCAACCAGCGAGCAATGAGCAGTTCTTC

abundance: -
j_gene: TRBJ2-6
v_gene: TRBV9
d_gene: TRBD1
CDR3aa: CASSISGTGESGANVLTF
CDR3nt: TGTGCCAGCAGCATCTCCGGGACAGGGGAATCTGGGGCCAACGTCCTGACTTTC

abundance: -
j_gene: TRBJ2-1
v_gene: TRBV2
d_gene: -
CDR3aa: CASMRDWTHNEQFF
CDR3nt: TGTGCCAGCATGAGGGACTGGACCCACAATGAGCAGTTCTTC

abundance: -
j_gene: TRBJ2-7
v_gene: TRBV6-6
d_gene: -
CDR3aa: CASSNQDSSEQYF
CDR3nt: TGTGCCAGCAGTAACCAGGACAGTTCCGAGCAGTACTTC

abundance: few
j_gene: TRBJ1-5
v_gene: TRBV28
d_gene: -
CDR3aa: CASSSQQGDQPQHF
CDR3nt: TGTGCCAGCAGTTCCCAACAGGGCGATCAGCCCCAGCATTTT

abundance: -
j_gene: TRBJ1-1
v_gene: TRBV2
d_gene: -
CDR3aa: CASSVTAWGSEGGLSTEAFF
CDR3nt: TGTGCCAGCAGTGTAACTGCGTGGGGGTCCGAGGGGGGGCTTTCCACTGAAGCTTTCTTT

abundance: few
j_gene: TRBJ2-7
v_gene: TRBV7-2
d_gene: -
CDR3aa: CASSTMQSGEQYF
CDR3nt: TGTGCCAGCAGCACAATGCAGTCGGGCGAGCAGTACTTC

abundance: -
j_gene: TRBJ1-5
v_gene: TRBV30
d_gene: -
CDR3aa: CAWSPPGDFGNQPQHF
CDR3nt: TGTGCCTGGAGTCCCCCAGGGGATTTCGGCAATCAGCCCCAGCATTTT

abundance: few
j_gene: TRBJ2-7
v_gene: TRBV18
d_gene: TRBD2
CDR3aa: CASSPPLASSSSYEQYF
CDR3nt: TGTGCCAGCTCACCACCACTAGCGTCCTCGAGCTCCTACGAGCAGTACTTC

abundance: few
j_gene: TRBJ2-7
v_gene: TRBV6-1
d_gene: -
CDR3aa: CASSEQTGTRYEQYF
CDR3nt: TGTGCCAGCAGTGAGCAGACTGGGACTCGGTACGAGCAGTACTTC

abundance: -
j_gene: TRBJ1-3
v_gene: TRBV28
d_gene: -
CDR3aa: CASSFSRVANTIYF
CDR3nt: TGTGCCAGCAGTTTTAGCAGGGTGGCAAACACCATATATTTT

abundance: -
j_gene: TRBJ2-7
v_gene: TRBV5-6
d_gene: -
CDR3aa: CASSVGTPYEQYF
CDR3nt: TGTGCCAGCAGCGTCGGGACACCCTACGAGCAGTACTTC

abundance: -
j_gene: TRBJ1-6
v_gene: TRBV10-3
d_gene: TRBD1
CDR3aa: CAISLQGPDNSPLHF
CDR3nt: TGTGCCATCAGTCTACAGGGGCCAGATAATTCACCCCTCCACTTT

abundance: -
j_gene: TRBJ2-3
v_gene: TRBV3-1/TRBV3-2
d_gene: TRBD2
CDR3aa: CASTPSGRVTDTQYF
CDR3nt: TGTGCCAGCACCCCAAGCGGGAGGGTAACAGATACGCAGTATTTT

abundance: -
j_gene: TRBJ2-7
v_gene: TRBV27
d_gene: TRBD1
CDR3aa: CASRRQGTYEQYF
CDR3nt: TGTGCCAGCAGGCGACAGGGGACATACGAGCAGTACTTC

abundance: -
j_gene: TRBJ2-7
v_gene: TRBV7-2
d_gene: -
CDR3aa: CASSDTGTPYEQYF
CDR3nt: TGTGCCAGCAGCGATACCGGGACTCCCTACGAGCAGTACTTC

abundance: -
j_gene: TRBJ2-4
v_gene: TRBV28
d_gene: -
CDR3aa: CASANPGDIQYF
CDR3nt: TGTGCCAGCGCGAACCCGGGTGACATTCAGTACTTC

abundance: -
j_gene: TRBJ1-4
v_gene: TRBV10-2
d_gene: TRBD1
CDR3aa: CASSELPGQLNEKLFF
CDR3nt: TGCGCCAGCAGTGAGCTTCCGGGACAGTTAAATGAAAAACTGTTTTTT

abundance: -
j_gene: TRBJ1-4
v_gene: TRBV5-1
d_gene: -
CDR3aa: CASSPLATNEKLFF
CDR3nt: TGCGCCAGCAGCCCGCTAGCGACTAATGAAAAACTGTTTTTT

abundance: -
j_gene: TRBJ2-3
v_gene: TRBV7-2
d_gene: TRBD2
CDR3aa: CASSVTSGSNTQYF
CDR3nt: TGTGCCAGCAGCGTTACTAGCGGGTCGAATACGCAGTATTTT

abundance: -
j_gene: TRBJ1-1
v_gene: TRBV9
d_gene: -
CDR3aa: CASSVGRRDTEAFF
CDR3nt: TGTGCCAGCAGCGTAGGGCGGAGGGACACTGAAGCTTTCTTT

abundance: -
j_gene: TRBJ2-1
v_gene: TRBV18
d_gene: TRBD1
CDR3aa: CASSPPGQNYNEQFF
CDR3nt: TGTGCCAGCTCACCACCGGGACAGAATTACAATGAGCAGTTCTTC

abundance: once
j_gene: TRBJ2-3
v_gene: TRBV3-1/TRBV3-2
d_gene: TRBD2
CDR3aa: CASSPAGGATDTQYF
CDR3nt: TGTGCCAGCAGCCCAGCGGGAGGAGCCACAGATACGCAGTATTTT

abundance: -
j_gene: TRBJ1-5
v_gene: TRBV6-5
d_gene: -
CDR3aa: CASSYTGVNQPQHF
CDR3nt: TGTGCCAGCAGTTACACGGGGGTTAATCAGCCCCAGCATTTT

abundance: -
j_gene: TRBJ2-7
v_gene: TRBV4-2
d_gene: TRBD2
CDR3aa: CASRATSGAISYEQYF
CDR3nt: TGTGCCAGCAGAGCAACTAGCGGGGCGATCTCCTACGAGCAGTACTTC

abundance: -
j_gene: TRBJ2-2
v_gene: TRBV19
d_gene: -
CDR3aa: CASSIQGRNTGELFF
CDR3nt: TGTGCCAGTAGTATCCAGGGGCGAAACACCGGGGAGCTGTTTTTT

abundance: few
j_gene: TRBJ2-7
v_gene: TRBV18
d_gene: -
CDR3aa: CASSPGLSYEQYF
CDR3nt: TGTGCCAGCTCACCGGGACTCTCCTACGAGCAGTACTTC

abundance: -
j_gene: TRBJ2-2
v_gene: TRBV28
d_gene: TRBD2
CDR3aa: CASSSGLAGPFTGELFF
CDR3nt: TGTGCCAGCAGCTCGGGCCTAGCGGGTCCCTTCACCGGGGAGCTGTTTTTT

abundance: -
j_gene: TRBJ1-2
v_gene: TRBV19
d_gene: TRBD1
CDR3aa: CASSIPGQSYGYTF
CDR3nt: TGTGCCAGTAGTATCCCGGGACAGAGTTATGGCTACACCTTC

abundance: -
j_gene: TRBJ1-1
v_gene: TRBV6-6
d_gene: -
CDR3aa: CASRPRGLETEAFF
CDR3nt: TGTGCCAGCCGACCGCGGGGTTTGGAGACTGAAGCTTTCTTT

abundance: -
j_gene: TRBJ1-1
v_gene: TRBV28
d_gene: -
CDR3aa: CASSSRQRITEAFF
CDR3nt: TGTGCCAGCAGTTCTAGACAGAGAATCACTGAAGCTTTCTTT

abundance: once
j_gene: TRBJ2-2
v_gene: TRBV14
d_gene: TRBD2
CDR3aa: CASSQGTSGTQGNTGELFF
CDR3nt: TGTGCCAGCAGCCAGGGGACTAGCGGGACCCAGGGAAACACCGGGGAGCTGTTTTTT

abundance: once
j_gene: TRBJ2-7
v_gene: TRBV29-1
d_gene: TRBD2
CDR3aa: CSVDSDGRVGEQYF
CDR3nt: TGCAGCGTTGATTCCGACGGGAGGGTCGGGGAGCAGTACTTC

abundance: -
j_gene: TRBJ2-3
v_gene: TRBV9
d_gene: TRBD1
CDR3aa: CASSVGEGGDTQYF
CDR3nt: TGTGCCAGCAGCGTAGGTGAAGGGGGCGATACGCAGTATTTT

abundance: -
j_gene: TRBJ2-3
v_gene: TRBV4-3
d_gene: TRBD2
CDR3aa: CASSQGLAAGRAQYF
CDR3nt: TGCGCCAGCAGCCAGGGACTAGCGGCCGGAAGAGCGCAGTATTTT

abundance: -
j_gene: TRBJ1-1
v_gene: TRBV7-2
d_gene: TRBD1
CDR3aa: CASSLMGQGEVEAFF
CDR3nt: TGTGCCAGCAGCTTAATGGGACAGGGAGAGGTTGAAGCTTTCTTT

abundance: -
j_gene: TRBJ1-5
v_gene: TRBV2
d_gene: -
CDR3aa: CASSGLGPGSQPQHF
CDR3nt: TGTGCCAGCAGTGGTCTCGGCCCAGGGTCTCAGCCCCAGCATTTT

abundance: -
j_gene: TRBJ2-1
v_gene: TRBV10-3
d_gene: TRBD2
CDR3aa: CAISDFTSGNYNEQFF
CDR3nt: TGTGCCATCAGTGATTTTACTAGCGGGAACTACAATGAGCAGTTCTTC

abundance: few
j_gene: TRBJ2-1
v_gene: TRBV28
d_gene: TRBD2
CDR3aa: CASSLVPSGPYNEQFF
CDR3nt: TGTGCCAGCAGTTTAGTTCCTAGCGGGCCGTACAATGAGCAGTTCTTC